The text below deals with one T cell receptor (beta chain). This clonotype appeared many times. Its antigen is still unknown. The sample holds no much larger clone one base away, and base qualities are not on file. The sample originates from a study of Graves' ophthalmopathy and Graves' hyperthyroidism (dated by TCRdb to between 2018 and 2020). The study in broad terms: Peripheral blood samples were taken at the time of initial diagnosis, before any treatment was given. TCR beta repertoire signatures were used to distinguish Graves' ophthalmopathy from Graves' hyperthyroidism and to predict progression to ophthalmopathy. In total, 135 blood samples were TCR-sequenced: 43 ophthalmopathy, under 80 hyperthyroidism and about 17 hyperthyroidism-to-ophthalmopathy patients. To explore V-J signatures that distinguish ophthalmopathy from hyperthyroidism, a discovery set of more than 90 patients was enrolled, made up of some 41 with ophthalmopathy and fewer than 60 with stable hyperthyroidism. For independent validation, a separate cohort was made up of around 18 hyperthyroidism patients plus 17 patients who later progressed from hyperthyroidism to ophthalmopathy. In roughly 6 hyperthyroidism patients, T-cell repertoires of thyroid tissue and blood were compared. After sampling, hyperthyroidism patients received methimazole starting at 30 mg daily, and ophthalmopathy patients received high-dose intravenous methylprednisolone. The paper's findings and limits, for the study overall: Ophthalmopathy was separated from stable hyperthyroidism by the 13-signature model with just under 90% sensitivity and approximately 84% specificity in cross-validation and with 80%/75% in the test set. Sample size was not predetermined statistically, and investigators were not blinded to group allocation. Among expanded thyroid clonotypes with frequency above 0.001, most also showed up in blood, which suggests that blood repertoires may reflect the thyroid immune response. In validation, the model predicted ophthalmopathy progression with less than 71% sensitivity and 72% to 80% specificity; fewer than 15 predicted patients were CT-confirmed with GO in a median of 6.5 months.

The ophthalmopathy patients had moderately to severely active disease, with a Clinical Activity Score of 3 or higher, a NOSPECS grade of 4 or higher, and a disease duration of less than 3 months. Patients with other autoimmune diseases, uncontrolled infections, pregnancy or lactation were excluded from the study. Clinical symptoms, serum thyroxine, TRAb, thyroid ultrasound and orbital computed tomography formed the basis of the diagnosis. Ficoll-Paque density gradient centrifugation was used to isolate PBMCs from around 9.1 ml of fresh peripheral blood. Trizol reagent was used to extract the total RNA, and its quality was then checked on an Agilent 2100 Bioanalyzer. TCR beta CDR3 regions were amplified from RNA transcripts for repertoire sequencing. HTBI primers and the Qiagen OneStep RT-PCR kit were used in a first-round RT-PCR, which was followed by a second-round multiplex PCR, size selection and purification. Sequencing of the libraries was carried out on an Illumina HiSeq2000 in paired-end mode with 100 bp reads. On the authors' methods: SOAPnuke was used for read processing, and reads with adapters, uncalled bases, a mean Phred below 15, or no exact constant-primer or identifier match were discarded. High-quality paired reads were merged with COPE v1.2.5. Each unique nucleotide sequence was treated as a clonotype, and MiTCR v1.1 was used to align the clonotypes to the IMGT TRB V, D and J references. The analysis was limited to V-J combinations with a frequency above 0.0001, which together covered around 99% of the repertoires. A TCR clonal expansion and chaos score per V-J combination was defined as the ratio of F50 clonal expansion to chaos observed in the TCRdist matrix. Features were reduced by Welch's t-statistics and random forest to over ten V-J combinations, which fed a naive Bayes classifier. The Morisita-Horn index was used to measure how similar the thyroid and blood repertoires were. TCRdb trimmed the raw reads at Q25, called clones with MiXCR and kept productive beta chains. Rows matching on CDR3 protein sequence are summarized as one entry with the most common DNA and genes. In this record, the V and J calls reflect TCRdb's handling and not the investigators' own analysis. This sample gives hundreds of thousands of distinct CDR3 sequences in total; more than 40% of them show up just once. The leading ten clones occupy around 3% of the sample.

V lost 7 bases and J lost 7 bases; the stretch between them is 7 bases long. Spanning cysteine to phenylalanine, the CDR3 consists of 11 amino acids. Only the CDR3 part of the read is kept: 33 bases, read in frame from the first base. Based on the germline V gene (reference sequence), the CDR1 and CDR2 sequences are LNHDA and SQIVND. The TCR was taken from an adult man with Graves' ophthalmopathy. This sequence uses TRBV19 and TRBJ2-2; the D gene assignment is ambiguous. The sample comprised peripheral blood. The CDR3 region has the sequence CASTPGGELFF. The DNA sequence reads TGTGCCAGTACGCCCGGCGGGGAGCTGTTTTTT.